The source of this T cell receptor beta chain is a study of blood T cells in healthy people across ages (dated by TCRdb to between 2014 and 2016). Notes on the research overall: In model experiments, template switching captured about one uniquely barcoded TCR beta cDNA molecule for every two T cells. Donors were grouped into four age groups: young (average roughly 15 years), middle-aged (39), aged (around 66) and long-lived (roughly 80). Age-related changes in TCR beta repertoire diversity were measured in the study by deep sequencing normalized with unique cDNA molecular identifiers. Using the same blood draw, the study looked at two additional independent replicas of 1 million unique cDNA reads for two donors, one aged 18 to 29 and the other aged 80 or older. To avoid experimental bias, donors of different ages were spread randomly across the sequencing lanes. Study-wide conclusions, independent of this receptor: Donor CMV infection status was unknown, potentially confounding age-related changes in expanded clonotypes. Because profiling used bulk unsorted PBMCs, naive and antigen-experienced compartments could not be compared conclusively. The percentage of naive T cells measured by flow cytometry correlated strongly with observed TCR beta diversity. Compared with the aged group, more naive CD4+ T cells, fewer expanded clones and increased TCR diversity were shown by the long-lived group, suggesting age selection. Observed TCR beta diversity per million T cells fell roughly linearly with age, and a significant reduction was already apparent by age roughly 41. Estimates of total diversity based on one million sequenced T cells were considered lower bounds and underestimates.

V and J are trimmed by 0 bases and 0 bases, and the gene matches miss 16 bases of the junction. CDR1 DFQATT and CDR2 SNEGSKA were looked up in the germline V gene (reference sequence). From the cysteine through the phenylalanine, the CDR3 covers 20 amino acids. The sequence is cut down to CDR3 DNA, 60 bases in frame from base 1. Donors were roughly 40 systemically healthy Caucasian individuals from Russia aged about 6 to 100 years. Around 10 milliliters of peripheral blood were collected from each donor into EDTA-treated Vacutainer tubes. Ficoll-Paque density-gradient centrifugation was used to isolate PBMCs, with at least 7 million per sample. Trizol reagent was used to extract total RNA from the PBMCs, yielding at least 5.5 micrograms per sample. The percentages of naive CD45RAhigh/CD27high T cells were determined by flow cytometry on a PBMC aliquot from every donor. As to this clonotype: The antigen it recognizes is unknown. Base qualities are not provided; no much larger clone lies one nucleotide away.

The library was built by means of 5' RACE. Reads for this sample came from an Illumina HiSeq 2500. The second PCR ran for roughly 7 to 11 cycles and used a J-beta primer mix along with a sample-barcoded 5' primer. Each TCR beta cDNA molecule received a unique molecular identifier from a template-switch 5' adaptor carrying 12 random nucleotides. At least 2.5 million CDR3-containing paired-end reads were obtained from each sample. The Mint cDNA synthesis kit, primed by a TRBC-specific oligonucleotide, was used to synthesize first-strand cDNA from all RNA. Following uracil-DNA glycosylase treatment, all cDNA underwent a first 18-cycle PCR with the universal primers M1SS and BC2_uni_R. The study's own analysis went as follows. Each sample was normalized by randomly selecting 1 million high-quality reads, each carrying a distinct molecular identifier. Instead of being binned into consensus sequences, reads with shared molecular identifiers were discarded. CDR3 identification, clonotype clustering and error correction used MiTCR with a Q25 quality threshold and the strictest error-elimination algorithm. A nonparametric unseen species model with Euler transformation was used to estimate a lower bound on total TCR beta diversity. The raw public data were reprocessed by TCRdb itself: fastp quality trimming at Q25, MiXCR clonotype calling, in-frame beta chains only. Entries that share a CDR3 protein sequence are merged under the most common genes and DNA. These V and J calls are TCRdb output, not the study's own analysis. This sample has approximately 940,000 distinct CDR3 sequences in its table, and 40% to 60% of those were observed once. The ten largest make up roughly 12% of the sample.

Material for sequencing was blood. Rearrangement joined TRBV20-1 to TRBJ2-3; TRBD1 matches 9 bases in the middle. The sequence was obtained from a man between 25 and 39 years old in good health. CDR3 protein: CSARDRGQGYLLTSTDTQYF. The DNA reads TGCAGTGCTAGAGATAGGGGACAGGGCTACCTATTGACTAGCACAGATACGCAGTATTTT.